This T cell receptor beta chain was captured in a study of shared clonotypes between healthy human individuals. Naive CD8 cells were CD45RO-negative, positively selected for CCR7, excluding terminally differentiated effector memory CD45RA+ cells. Germline loops: CDR1 MNHEY, CDR2 SVGAGI. This CDR3 spans 14 amino acids. V was pared by 5 bases and J by 1 base, with 8 bases between. Profiled with immunoSEQ multiplex PCR; TCRdb holds only in-frame clones, not every one. The table has about 680,000 clones, 90% to 95% seen once. The receptor's source is a man between 25 and 39 years old in good health. The chain employs TRBV6-5 and TRBJ2-2; D possibly uses TRBD1 or TRBD2 (5 bases each). Sample: naive CD8+ T cells sorted from blood. CDR3 DNA sequence: TGTGCCAGCAGTGGGACCCAGAACACCGGGGAGCTGTTTTTT. It codes for CASSGTQNTGELFF.